This is a list of T cell receptor beta chains from one sample in a study of shared clonotypes between healthy human individuals. Assay used: immunoSEQ multiplex PCR; TCRdb lists only in-frame clones, some missing. The table includes approximately 2.5 million clones, about 92% detected once. The specimen was naive CD4+ T cells sorted from blood. The receptors here all came from a man younger than 30 in good health. Each CDR3 is given with its conserved first and last residue. A D gene is named only where the DNA matches it firmly. Not all rows give a size; the values are once, few, many and, for expanded clones, a class.

d_call,v_call,cdr3_length,j_call,clone_size,cdr3_aa,cdr3_nt
.,TRBV2,14,TRBJ1-1,.,CASSFDTAGTEAFF,TGTGCCAGCAGTTTTGACACGGCGGGGACTGAAGCTTTCTTT
.,TRBV4-1,15,TRBJ2-1,.,CASSQVGVQYNEQFF,TGCGCCAGCAGCCAAGTAGGGGTCCAATACAATGAGCAGTTCTTC
.,TRBV18,13,TRBJ2-7,.,CASSLQGGNEQYF,TGTGCCAGCTCACTCCAAGGAGGGAACGAGCAGTACTTC
TRBD2,TRBV5-1,18,TRBJ2-5,once,CASSLGDLASGVAETQYF,TGCGCCAGCAGCTTGGGTGACCTCGCTAGCGGGGTCGCGGAGACCCAGTACTTC
.,TRBV5-5,13,TRBJ1-1,.,CASSRLLNTEAFF,TGTGCCAGCAGCAGACTCTTGAACACTGAAGCTTTCTTT
TRBD2,TRBV27,15,TRBJ2-1,once,CASSPSGGGYNEQFF,TGTGCCAGCAGCCCTAGCGGGGGGGGTTACAATGAGCAGTTCTTC
.,TRBV30,15,TRBJ2-3,.,CAWSVPGEVGDTQYF,TGTGCCTGGAGTGTACCGGGGGAAGTCGGGGATACGCAGTATTTT
.,TRBV19,14,TRBJ1-5,few,CASSAVHSNQPQHF,TGTGCCAGTAGTGCGGTCCATAGCAATCAGCCCCAGCATTTT
.,TRBV10-1,13,TRBJ1-1,.,CASRVGPGTEAFF,TGCGCCAGCAGGGTAGGGCCGGGCACTGAAGCTTTCTTT
TRBD1,TRBV4-1,15,TRBJ1-2,.,CASSLDRALNYGYTF,TGCGCCAGCAGCCTGGACAGGGCCCTTAACTATGGCTACACCTTC
TRBD1,TRBV11-3,15,TRBJ2-1,.,CASRSGQGAENEQFF,TGTGCCAGCAGAAGCGGACAGGGGGCTGAGAATGAGCAGTTCTTC
TRBD1,TRBV9,15,TRBJ2-3,.,CASSVDHRGLDTQYF,TGTGCCAGCAGCGTAGACCACAGGGGCCTGGATACGCAGTATTTT
TRBD1,TRBV7-9,13,TRBJ1-6,.,CASSLQGASPLHF,TGTGCCAGCAGCTTACAGGGGGCTTCACCCCTCCACTTT
.,TRBV25-1,12,TRBJ1-5,.,CASSESPRYQHF,TGTGCCAGCAGTGAATCCCCCAGGTACCAGCATTTT
.,TRBV10-3,12,TRBJ1-6,.,CAISERFSPLHF,TGTGCCATCAGTGAGAGGTTTTCACCCCTCCACTTT
.,TRBV5-4,13,TRBJ1-1,few,CASSPREIGEAFF,TGTGCCAGCAGCCCAAGGGAGATAGGTGAAGCTTTCTTT
.,TRBV6-1,14,TRBJ1-5,.,CASSASGSNQPQHF,TGTGCCAGCAGTGCCAGCGGGTCCAATCAGCCCCAGCATTTT
TRBD1,TRBV19,17,TRBJ1-1,.,CASSRTGGDLRNTEAFF,TGTGCCAGTAGTCGTACAGGGGGCGACCTAAGAAACACTGAAGCTTTCTTT
TRBD1,TRBV5-1,15,TRBJ2-7,.,CASSLGGTGIYEQYF,TGCGCCAGCAGCTTGGGTGGGACAGGGATCTACGAGCAGTACTTC
.,TRBV29-1,13,TRBJ2-2,.,CSVEGPGTGELFF,TGCAGCGTTGAAGGTCCTGGCACCGGGGAGCTGTTTTTT
TRBD1,TRBV18,17,TRBJ1-2,.,CASSPSQTGASNYGYTF,TGTGCCAGCTCACCAAGCCAGACAGGGGCTTCCAACTATGGCTACACCTTC
TRBD1,TRBV7-2,15,TRBJ1-6,.,CASSLEGSGGSPLHF,TGTGCCAGCAGCTTAGAGGGGTCAGGGGGTTCACCCCTCCACTTT
.,TRBV2,15,TRBJ2-7,.,CASLISTGRSYEQYF,TGTGCCAGCCTAATTTCTACGGGGCGTTCCTACGAGCAGTACTTC
TRBD2,TRBV4-3,17,TRBJ2-1,.,CASSQEMGLAGSGEQFF,TGCGCCAGCAGCCAAGAAATGGGACTAGCGGGATCGGGTGAGCAGTTCTTC
TRBD2,TRBV9,14,TRBJ2-7,.,CASSSTSGSDEQYF,TGTGCCAGCAGCTCGACTAGCGGGAGTGACGAGCAGTACTTC
.,TRBV5-1,16,TRBJ1-2,.,CASSLTTGTSNYGYTF,TGCGCCAGCAGCTTGACCACAGGCACGAGTAACTATGGCTACACCTTC
.,TRBV7-9,15,TRBJ2-2,.,CASSFHETNTGELFF,TGTGCCAGCAGTTTCCACGAGACGAACACCGGGGAGCTGTTTTTT
TRBD2,TRBV5-4,17,TRBJ2-5,.,CASSLSGTSGSRETQYF,TGTGCCAGCAGCTTGTCCGGGACTAGCGGGAGCAGAGAGACCCAGTACTTC